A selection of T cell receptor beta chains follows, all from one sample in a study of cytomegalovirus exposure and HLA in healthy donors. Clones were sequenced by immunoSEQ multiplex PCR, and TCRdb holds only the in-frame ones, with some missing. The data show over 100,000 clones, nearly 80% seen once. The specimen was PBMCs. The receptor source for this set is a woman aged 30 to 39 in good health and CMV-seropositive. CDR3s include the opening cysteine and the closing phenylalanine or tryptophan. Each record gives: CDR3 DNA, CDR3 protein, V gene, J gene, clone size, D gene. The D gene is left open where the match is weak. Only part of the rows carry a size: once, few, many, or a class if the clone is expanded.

TGTGCCAGTAGTATTGGGGGCTATCAGCCCCAGCATTTT	CASSIGGYQPQHF	TRBV19	TRBJ1-5	NA	NA
TGTGCCAGCAGCTTAGTAGTGCGACAGGGTAAAGGATTCTTC	CASSLVVRQGKGFF	TRBV7-2	TRBJ2-1	NA	TRBD1
TGTGCCAGCAGCACCTCGGGAGTGGGGGATGTCGCCTTC	CASSTSGVGDVAF	TRBV7-2	TRBJ1-2	NA	NA
TGTGCCAGCAGTTACGGACAGATTTCACCCCTCCACTTT	CASSYGQISPLHF	TRBV6-5	TRBJ1-6	NA	NA
TGTGCCAGCAGCTCCGTCCCAGGGATCTACGAGCAGTACTTC	CASSSVPGIYEQYF	TRBV7-9	TRBJ2-7	NA	NA
TGTGCCAGCAGCCAAGACTTAAAAAACATTCAGTACTTC	CASSQDLKNIQYF	TRBV11-1	TRBJ2-4	NA	NA
TGCGCCAGCAGCCACACACCTGGGCGAGACTATGGCTACACCTTC	CASSHTPGRDYGYTF	TRBV4-1	TRBJ1-2	NA	NA
TGCAGCGTTGCCGGACTAGCAACAGATACGCAGTATTTT	CSVAGLATDTQYF	TRBV29-1	TRBJ2-3	once	TRBD2
TGTGCCAGCAGCCCCGGGACAGGGCATGGCTACACCTTC	CASSPGTGHGYTF	TRBV28	TRBJ1-2	NA	TRBD1
TGCGCCAGCAGCTCGAATGGACAGGCCTATGGCTACACCTTC	CASSSNGQAYGYTF	TRBV5-1	TRBJ1-2	few	TRBD1
TGTGCCAGTCGACGGGACAGTTCGTACTACGAGCAGTACTTC	CASRRDSSYYEQYF	TRBV19	TRBJ2-7	once	TRBD1
TGTGCCAGCAGCGTAAGGGCGGGGGGGCCTAGCTCCTACAATGAGCAGTTCTTC	CASSVRAGGPSSYNEQFF	TRBV9	TRBJ2-1	NA	TRBD2
TGTGCCAGCAGCCTCGACAGTAAAAAACTGTTTTTT	CASSLDSKKLFF	TRBV28	TRBJ1-4	NA	NA
TGTGCCAGCAGCTTAGCGACGGGGGATACGCAGTATTTT	CASSLATGDTQYF	TRBV7-9	TRBJ2-3	NA	NA
TGTGCCAGCAGCGTAGGGACAGGGGGCGGGGAGACCCAGTACTTC	CASSVGTGGGETQYF	TRBV7-3	TRBJ2-5	NA	TRBD1
TGCGCCAGCCAGGGAGGAGCCCCGAAGGAGACCCAGTACTTC	CASQGGAPKETQYF	TRBV4-1	TRBJ2-5	NA	NA
TGTGCCAGCAGCTTAACAGGGGCTGCCTACGAGCAGTACTTC	CASSLTGAAYEQYF	TRBV9	TRBJ2-7	NA	TRBD1
TGTGCCAGCAGTTTATCGGGACAGGGGTTTGAAAAACTGTTTTTT	CASSLSGQGFEKLFF	TRBV27	TRBJ1-4	NA	TRBD1